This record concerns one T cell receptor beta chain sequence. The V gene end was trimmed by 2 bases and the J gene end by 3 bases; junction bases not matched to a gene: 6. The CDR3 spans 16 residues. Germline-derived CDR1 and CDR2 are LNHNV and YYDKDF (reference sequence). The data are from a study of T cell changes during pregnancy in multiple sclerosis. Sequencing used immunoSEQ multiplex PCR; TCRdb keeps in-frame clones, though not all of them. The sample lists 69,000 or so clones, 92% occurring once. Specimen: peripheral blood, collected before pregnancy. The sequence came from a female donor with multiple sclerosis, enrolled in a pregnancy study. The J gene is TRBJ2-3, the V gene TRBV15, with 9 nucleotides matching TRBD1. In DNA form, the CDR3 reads TGTGCCACCAGCAGACCACAGGGGGCGGGAACAGATACGCAGTATTTT. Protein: CATSRPQGAGTDTQYF.